The 19 T cell receptor beta chains in this list originate from one sample, sequenced in a study of blood T cell repertoires in COVID-19 (dated by TCRdb to the early 2020s). Libraries were made using the immunoSEQ multiplex PCR assay. Held by TCRdb, this immuneACCESS table contains in-frame sequences only and omits some clones. Under half of the omission traces to an unresolved V gene where checked; the cause of the rest is unknown. The sample table contains about 140,000 clones; only one count was recorded for almost 85% of them. Of the sample, around 2.9% falls within the top ten clones. The sample taken for sequencing was peripheral blood. Every receptor here comes from a man aged 50 or older with acute or convalescent COVID-19.

This chain joins TRBV2 and TRBJ1-5; 11 nucleotides agree with TRBD1. Germline CDR1 is SNHLY and CDR2 is FYNNEI. The length of the CDR3 is 16 residues. Losses at the gene ends were 5 bases for V and 6 bases for J; bases not matched to a gene: 9. The CDR3 DNA reads TGTGCCAGCAGTTTGGGGACAGGGGGAGTTGGTCAGCCCCAGCATTTT. Residues: CASSLGTGGVGQPQHF.

Remarks on this clone: A read error may produce the germline difference seen at one junction end. The chain couples TRBV25-1 to TRBJ2-7; TRBD1 agrees at 8 bases. Germline-derived CDR1 and CDR2 are MGHDK and SYGVNS. The length of the CDR3 is 16 residues. In DNA, the CDR3 is TGTGCCAGCAGTGAATACGGGACAGGAAGCTCCTACGGGCAGTACTTC. Translating gives CASSEYGTGSSYGQYF.

V gene TRBV6-4 combines with J gene TRBJ1-5; possibly TRBD1 for D (6 bases). Looked up from germline, CDR1 is MRHNA and CDR2 is SNTAGT. There are 17 residues in the CDR3. Trimming removed 7 bases at V and 2 bases at J, with 21 bases between. The CDR3 here is CASTYSAPGERNQPQHF. The CDR3 DNA reads TGTGCCAGCACCTACTCAGCTCCAGGGGAGCGCAATCAGCCCCAGCATTTT.

V is TRBV19 and J is TRBJ1-5, with TRBD1 as a possible D gene (5 bases). Between the trimmed V and J ends, which lost 9 bases and 0 bases, there was a span of 12 bases. The CDR3 totals 14 residues. The germline CDR1 and CDR2 sequences are LNHDA and SQIVND (reference sequence). The CDR3: CASGRAYSNQPQHF. In DNA form, the CDR3 reads TGTGCCAGCGGCAGGGCGTATAGCAATCAGCCCCAGCATTTT. The whole variable domain, filled in from reference TRBV19 and TRBJ1-5, reads DGGITQSPKYLFRKEGQNVTLSCEQNLNHDAMYWYRQDPGQGLRLIYYSQIVNDFQKGDIAEGYSVSREKKESFPLTVTSAQKNPTAFYLCASGRAYSNQPQHFGDGTRLSIL.

The chain couples TRBV18 to TRBJ1-6; TRBD1 matches 12 bases. Trimming took 3 bases from V and 0 from J; bases not matched to a gene: 6. The CDR3 loop spans 19 amino acids. From germline, CDR1 is KGHSH and CDR2 LQKENI. The CDR3 DNA follows: TGTGCCAGCTCACCTGCTGGGACAGGGGGCGCCTCCTATAATTCACCCCTCCACTTT. Its protein product is CASSPAGTGGASYNSPLHF.

The chain recombines TRBV15 with TRBJ1-5; D is ambiguous. V was shortened by 0 bases and J by 5 bases, with 5 bases between the two germline ends. The length of the CDR3 is 13 residues. The germline V gene encodes CDR1 LNHNV and CDR2 YYDKDF (reference sequence). CDR3 sequence: CATSRDGDQPQHF. CDR3 nucleotides: TGTGCCACCAGCAGAGATGGAGATCAGCCCCAGCATTTT.

The sample holds one count of this clone. As DNA, the CDR3 is TGCGCCAGCACTTATCCTGGAAACACCATATATTTT. It specifies CASTYPGNTIYF. J is TRBJ1-3 and V is TRBV5-1, with D unclear. V was trimmed by 6 bases and J by 2 bases, leaving 6 bases between them. The CDR3 contains 12 residues. Germline values: CDR1 SGHRS, CDR2 YFSETQ.

The chain recombines TRBV3-1 (or the pseudogene TRBV3-2) with TRBJ2-2; 12 bases are shared with TRBD2. The trim removed 0 bases at V and 3 bases at J, leaving 5 bases unmatched. Germline V gene sequence: CDR1 LGHDT, CDR2 YNNKEL (reference sequence). This CDR3 region has 18 residues. The CDR3 bases are TGTGCCAGCAGCCAAGAGCCCACTAGCGGGGGGCACACCGGGGAGCTGTTTTTT. Protein sequence: CASSQEPTSGGHTGELFF.

The chain employs TRBV4-2 and TRBJ1-1; D might be TRBD1 (5 bases). Trimming stripped 4 bases from V and 1 base from J, with 10 bases between. The germline CDR1 and CDR2 sequences are LGHNA and YNFKEQ. This CDR3 region has 14 residues. The CDR3 is CASSPGGWNTEAFF. CDR3 nucleotide sequence: TGTGCCAGCAGCCCGGGGGGATGGAACACTGAAGCTTTCTTT.

The chain combines TRBV27 with TRBJ1-5; no clear D gene. Germline CDR1 MNHEY, CDR2 SMNVEV (reference sequence). This CDR3 has 13 residues. Trimming removed 6 bases from V and 7 bases from J, with 13 bases in between. DNA of the CDR3: TGTGCCAGCAGCCCCCAGATGAGGCAGCCCCAGCATTTT. The encoded protein is CASSPQMRQPQHF.

The rearrangement joins TRBV19 to TRBJ2-3; D unclear. The germline V gene has CDR1 LNHDA and CDR2 SQIVND (reference sequence). The CDR3 runs 12 residues. Trimming took off 5 bases at V and 6 bases at J, with 9 bases between the two ends. The CDR3 region has the DNA TGTGCCAGTAGTCCCGGTCTGGATACGCAGTATTTT. Residues: CASSPGLDTQYF. The full variable domain, in which reference TRBV19 and TRBJ2-3 provide the parts outside the CDR3, is DGGITQSPKYLFRKEGQNVTLSCEQNLNHDAMYWYRQDPGQGLRLIYYSQIVNDFQKGDIAEGYSVSREKKESFPLTVTSAQKNPTAFYLCASSPGLDTQYFGPGTRLTVL.

This rearrangement joins TRBV11-2 to TRBJ1-2, with D maybe TRBD1 (6 bases). There are 12 residues in the CDR3. The germline V gene encodes CDR1 SGHAT and CDR2 FQNNGV. Trimming removed 4 bases at V and 13 bases at J, with 16 bases between. Here the CDR3 reads CASSSSPGGPTF. CDR3 nucleotide sequence: TGTGCCAGCAGCTCTAGCCCGGGGGGCCCCACCTTC. Combining the CDR3 with reference TRBV11-2 and TRBJ1-2 gives the whole variable domain EAGVAQSPRYKIIEKRQSVAFWCNPISGHATLYWYQQILGQGPKLLIQFQNNGVVDDSQLPKDRFSAERLKGVDSTLKIQPAKLEDSAVYLCASSSSPGGPTFGSGTRLTVV.

This CDR3 reads CASSFPREGNQPQHF. CDR3 in DNA: TGTGCCAGCAGTTTCCCAAGGGAGGGTAATCAGCCCCAGCATTTT. This sequence joins TRBV28 and TRBJ1-5; D unclear. The V end was cut by 3 bases, the J end by 4 bases, with 13 bases between. This CDR3 region has 15 residues. The germline V gene encodes CDR1 MDHEN and CDR2 SYDVKM.

V is TRBV18 and J is TRBJ1-1; D might be TRBD1 (6 bases). Germline lookup yields CDR1 KGHSH and CDR2 LQKENI. The CDR3 consists of 15 residues. The ends were cut back, 3 bases at V and 1 base at J, with 12 bases in the middle. The CDR3 nucleotides read TGTGCCAGCTCACCGACGAGGGGGTCGAACACTGAAGCTTTCTTT. This gives the protein CASSPTRGSNTEAFF.

This clone was seen more than once but under ten times. This CDR3 reads CAISEFGHGYTF. The CDR3 DNA reads TGTGCCATCAGTGAGTTCGGTCATGGCTACACCTTC. V is TRBV10-3 and J is TRBJ1-2, with no clear D. The V end was cut by 1 base, the J end by 6 bases, with 6 bases between. The CDR3 length is 12 residues. The germline gives CDR1 ENHRY, CDR2 SYGVKD.

The rearrangement uses TRBV5-1 and TRBJ1-5; 10 bases are shared with TRBD1. CDR3 size: 16 residues. The germline gives CDR1 SGHRS, CDR2 YFSETQ. J was trimmed by 9 bases and V by 0 bases; bases with no gene match: 9. Written as DNA, the CDR3 is TGCGCCAGCAGCTTGGAGGGGACAGGGGCCGGGTGGCCCCAGCATTTT. Protein sequence: CASSLEGTGAGWPQHF.

V usage is TRBV11-3 and J usage is TRBJ2-7; TRBD2 matches 7 bases. The germline V gene encodes CDR1 SGHNT and CDR2 YENEEA. Trimming at V came to 5 bases and at J to 2 bases, leaving 9 bases not matched to a gene. The CDR3 covers 15 residues. The DNA of the CDR3 is TGTGCCAGCAGCCTCGTGGGCGGGAGTGCCTACGAGCAGTACTTC. Translated, it gives CASSLVGGSAYEQYF.

Only a few counts were recorded for this clone. The chain uses TRBV10-2 and TRBJ1-1; D remains unclear. V was pared by 3 bases and J by 0 bases, with 5 bases between. Germline loops: CDR1 WSHSY, CDR2 SAAADI. The CDR3 is 13 residues long. CDR3 DNA: TGCGCCAGCAGTGAACTGGTGAACACTGAAGCTTTCTTT. Its protein is CASSELVNTEAFF.

The rearrangement uses TRBV18 and TRBJ1-1; D unresolved. The CDR3 is 13 residues long. CDR1 is KGHSH and CDR2 is LQKENI in the germline V gene. Trimming cost V 3 bases and J 5 bases, with 10 bases left between them. CDR3: CASSPAAGTEAFF. The CDR3 bases are TGTGCCAGCTCACCGGCGGCCGGGACTGAAGCTTTCTTT. Looking up the rest from reference TRBV18 and TRBJ1-1 gives the full variable domain: NAGVMQNPRHLVRRRGQEARLRCSPMKGHSHVYWYRQLPEEGLKFMVYLQKENIIDESGMPKERFSAEFPKEGPSILRIQQVVRGDSAAYFCASSPAAGTEAFFGQGTRLTVV.